Shown below are 12 T cell receptor beta chains from a single sample sequenced in a study of CXCR3 chemokines and chemotherapy response in bladder cancer. TCRdb passed the PCR reads through MiXCR, listing each CDR3 protein once. The table shows 8,000 to 10,000 distinct CDR3 sequences, with around 23% occurring only once. Specimen collection occurred from a patient whose treatment included neoadjuvant chemotherapy. These receptors were obtained from a human donor with bladder cancer that did not respond to neoadjuvant chemotherapy.

Concerning this clonotype itself: Since a far larger clone is one base different, this is likely a read error. The chain carries TRBV6-2 or TRBV6-3 and TRBJ2-7, with D tentatively TRBD1 (5 bases). The CDR3 covers 14 residues. CDR1 and CDR2 (germline): MNHEY, SVGEGT. The CDR3 region is CASSSRTNSCEQYF. CDR3 sequence (DNA): TGTGCCAGTAGTTCTAGGACAAACTCCTGCGAGCAGTACTTC.

A word on this clonotype: One base separates it from a far larger clone, so it is likely a read error. The genes are TRBV6-1 and TRBJ2-2; possible D gene TRBD1, 5 bases. The CDR3 is 15 residues long. With 6 bases removed from V and 8 bases from J, the gap between germline ends came to 19 bases. The germline V gene encodes CDR1 MNHNS and CDR2 SASEGT. The CDR3: CASSLSSGSTGELFF. The CDR3 DNA reads TGTGCCAGCAGCCTATCGTCAGGGTCAACAGGGGAGCTGTTTTTT.

This clonotype is labeled medium-sized. The chain is built from TRBV6-2 or TRBV6-3 and TRBJ2-3; 9 bases agree with TRBD2. This CDR3 spans 17 amino acids. CDR1 is MNHEY and CDR2 is SVGEGT in the germline V gene. V lost 6 bases, J lost 6 bases, and 16 bases stayed unmatched. CDR3 in amino acids: CASSPLPGRGGSDTQYF. The CDR3 nucleotides are TGTGCCAGCAGCCCCCTACCAGGGCGGGGGGGCTCGGATACGCAGTATTTT.

Ten or more counts support this clonotype. The genes are TRBV18 and TRBJ1-4; D may be TRBD1 (5 bases). The CDR3 is made up of 15 amino acids. The germline V and J ends were trimmed by 2 bases and 6 bases, with 13 bases remaining between them. Looked up from germline, CDR1 is KGHSH and CDR2 is LQKENI. The CDR3 DNA reads TGTGCCAGCTCACCAAGTAGGGGTCGAGATGAAAAACTGTTTTTT. Translated, it gives CASSPSRGRDEKLFF.

This clonotype was observed many times. The gene calls are TRBV7-9 and TRBJ1-2; TRBD1 might be the D (6 bases). There are 13 residues in the CDR3. Germline V gives CDR1 SEHNR, CDR2 FQNEAQ (reference sequence). The germline V and J ends were trimmed by 5 bases and 4 bases, with 11 bases remaining between them. Written as DNA, the CDR3 is TGTGCCAGCAGCCCTGGGACAATCTATGGCTACACCTTC. This sequence encodes CASSPGTIYGYTF. The whole variable domain, remainder taken from reference TRBV7-9 and TRBJ1-2, is DTGVSQNPRHKITKRGQNVTFRCDPISEHNRLYWYRQTLGQGPEFLTYFQNEAQLEKSRLLSDRFSAERPKGSFSTLEIQRTEQGDSAMYLCASSPGTIYGYTFGSGTRLTVV.

Turning to this clonotype: A far larger clone lies a single base away; this is likely a read error. The chain couples TRBV6-1 to TRBJ2-5; 10 bases map to TRBD2. Germline CDR1 MNHNS, CDR2 SASEGT. The junction had 0 bases not matched to a gene; V was cut back by 4 bases and J by 4 bases. The CDR3 length is 13 residues. CDR3 loop: CASSGTSGETQYF. The CDR3 DNA sequence: TGTGCCAGCAGTGGGACTAGCGGAGAGACCCAGTACTTC.

The table lists this clonotype with many counts. V is TRBV5-4 and J is TRBJ2-7; 8 bases line up with TRBD1. Germline V gene data show CDR1 as SGHNT and CDR2 as YYREEE (reference sequence). CDR3 length equals 13 residues. With V trimmed by 4 bases and J by 5 bases, 5 bases remained unmatched. CDR3 amino acids: CASSPMDRDEQYF. Here the CDR3 DNA reads TGTGCCAGCAGCCCGATGGACAGGGACGAGCAGTACTTC.

This clonotype was detected many times. The gene calls are TRBV14 and TRBJ2-3; D is ambiguous. CDR1 is SGHDN and CDR2 is FVKESK in the germline V gene. Trimming took off 4 bases at V and 4 bases at J, with 9 bases between the two ends. This CDR3 comprises 13 residues. The chain's CDR3 is CASSRSRADTQYF. DNA for the CDR3: TGTGCCAGCAGCCGAAGTCGCGCAGATACGCAGTATTTT.

This clonotype is judged medium-sized. In DNA form, the CDR3 reads TGTGCCAGCAGCCCGGGGACATCCGGGGGTGGCTACACCTTC. Amino acids: CASSPGTSGGGYTF. The chain couples TRBV7-9 to TRBJ1-2; possible D gene TRBD1, 6 bases. This CDR3 has 14 residues. The ends were cut back, 5 bases at V and 7 bases at J, with 17 bases in the middle. Germline CDR1 is SEHNR and CDR2 is FQNEAQ (reference sequence).

This clonotype occurred once. This likely reflects a read error, since a far larger clone is one base away. The chain employs TRBV6-5 and TRBJ2-1, with D perhaps TRBD2 (6 bases). The CDR3 is 15 residues long. The germline CDR1 and CDR2 sequences are MNHEY and SVGAGI. The CDR3 sequence is CASSYSRDVRNEQLF. The CDR3 DNA reads as TGTGCCAGCAGTTACTCGCGGGACGTGCGGAATGAGCAGTTATTC.

This clonotype has more than one count but fewer than ten. With only one base between it and a far larger clone, this is likely a read error. This chain joins TRBV27 and TRBJ2-1, with D possibly being TRBD1 or TRBD2 (5 bases each). The CDR3 is 14 amino acids. Germline assignment: CDR1 MNHEY and CDR2 SMNVEV (reference sequence). Deletions cut 10 bases from V and 10 bases from J, with 23 bases between. CDR3 nucleotides: TGTGCCACGGGGCCTAGTGGGAGCTCCTACGAGCAGTTCTTC. Translated: CATGPSGSSYEQFF.

This clonotype was detected ten times or more. J is TRBJ1-1 and V is TRBV20-1, with D unresolved. The CDR3 length is 11 residues. From germline, CDR1 is DFQATT and CDR2 SNEGSKA (reference sequence). V was clipped by 7 bases and J by 3 bases, with 9 bases between them. The CDR3 loop reads CSVGSDTEAFF. CDR3 in DNA: TGCAGTGTCGGGTCCGACACTGAAGCTTTCTTT.